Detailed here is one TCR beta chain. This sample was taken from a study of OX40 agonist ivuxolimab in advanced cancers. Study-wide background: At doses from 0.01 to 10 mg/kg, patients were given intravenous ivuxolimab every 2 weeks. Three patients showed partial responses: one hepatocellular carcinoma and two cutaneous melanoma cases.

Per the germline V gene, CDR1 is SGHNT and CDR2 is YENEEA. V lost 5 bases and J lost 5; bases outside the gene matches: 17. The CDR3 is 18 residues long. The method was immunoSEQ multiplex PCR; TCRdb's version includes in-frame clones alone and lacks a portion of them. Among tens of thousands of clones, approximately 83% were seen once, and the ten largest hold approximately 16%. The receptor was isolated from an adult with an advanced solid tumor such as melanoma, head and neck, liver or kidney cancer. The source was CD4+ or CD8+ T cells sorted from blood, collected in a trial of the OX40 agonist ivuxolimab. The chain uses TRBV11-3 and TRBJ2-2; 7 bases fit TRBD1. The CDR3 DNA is TGTGCCAGCAGCATAACCGTCTCCGGGACAGAGGAGACCGGGGAGCTGTTTTTT. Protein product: CASSITVSGTEETGELFF.